The 27 T cell receptor beta chains given below trace back to one sample, sequenced in a study of shared clonotypes between healthy human individuals. Produced via immunoSEQ multiplex PCR; TCRdb's table is partial and in-frame only. The sample shows about 1.5 million clones, 98% of them seen only once. Sequenced material: naive CD4+ T cells sorted from blood. Noted subset: CD45RA+ positively selected. Receptor source: a man under 40 in good health.

V gene TRBV6-4 combines with J gene TRBJ2-7, with D possibly being TRBD2 (6 bases). The CDR3 is made up of 14 amino acids. Trimming removed 6 bases at V and 6 bases at J, with 18 bases between. Germline values: CDR1 MRHNA, CDR2 SNTAGT. CDR3 bases: TGTGCCAGCAGCCCGACCGGGGGAGTGGTCGAGCAGTACTTC. This codes for CASSPTGGVVEQYF.

The rearrangement joins TRBV9 to TRBJ2-1; D unresolved. Germline V lookup: CDR1 SGDLS, CDR2 YYNGEE. Trimming left V 1 base short and J 7 bases short, with 12 bases between. This CDR3 comprises 14 residues. CDR3 sequence reads: CASSVTAHSNEQFF. Here the CDR3 DNA reads TGTGCCAGCAGCGTAACAGCCCACAGTAATGAGCAGTTCTTC.

The gene calls are TRBV5-6 and TRBJ2-5, with TRBD1 matching over 9 bases. With V trimmed by 4 bases and J by 5 bases, 9 bases remained unmatched. This CDR3 spans 15 amino acids. Looked up from germline, CDR1 is SGHDT and CDR2 is YYEEEE. The CDR3 DNA reads TGTGCCAGCAGCCGACTACAGGGGGCAGGCGAGACCCAGTACTTC. Translating it yields CASSRLQGAGETQYF.

On this clone itself: One junction end disagrees with the germline gene, perhaps due to a read error. Here the CDR3 reads CASSLAPIPGQTFF. CDR3 nucleotide sequence: TGCGCCAGCAGCTTGGCCCCCATCCCGGGACAGACCTTTTTC. The chain joins TRBV5-1 to TRBJ1-2; 7 nucleotides match TRBD1. CDR1 is SGHRS, CDR2 YFSETQ, per germline. The CDR3 extends over 14 amino acids.

The V and J genes are TRBV5-1 and TRBJ2-2; D might be TRBD2 (5 bases). There are 17 residues in the CDR3. Between the trimmed V and J ends, which lost 0 bases and 1 base, there was a span of 13 bases. CDR1 and CDR2 (germline): SGHRS, YFSETQ. Written as DNA, the CDR3 is TGCGCCAGCAGCTTGGGAGGGAGCGCGAAGAACACCGGGGAGCTGTTTTTT. This gives the protein CASSLGGSAKNTGELFF. Full variable domain (remainder filled in from reference TRBV5-1 and TRBJ2-2): KAGVTQTPRYLIKTRGQQVTLSCSPISGHRSVSWYQQTPGQGLQFLFEYFSETQRNKGNFPGRFSGRQFSNSRSEMNVSTLELGDSALYLCASSLGGSAKNTGELFFGEGSRLTVL.

This clone was seen once. The chain recombines TRBV7-2 with TRBJ2-5, with 8 bases aligning to TRBD2. This CDR3 region has 16 residues. V dropped 5 bases and J dropped 1; count of bases not matched to a gene: 9. In germline, CDR1 is SGHTA, CDR2 FQGNSA. The CDR3, as DNA: TGTGCCAGCAGCCGACGGGAGCGGGAGAGCCAAGAGACCCAGTACTTC. It is translated as CASSRRERESQETQYF. Full variable domain (remainder filled in from reference TRBV7-2 and TRBJ2-5): GAGVSQSPSNKVTEKGKDVELRCDPISGHTALYWYRQSLGQGLEFLIYFQGNSAPDKSGLPSDRFSAERTGGSVSTLTIQRTQQEDSAVYLCASSRRERESQETQYFGPGTRLLVL.

The genes are TRBV7-9 and TRBJ2-4; 12 nucleotides agree with TRBD2. Germline values: CDR1 SEHNR, CDR2 FQNEAQ (reference sequence). The CDR3 runs 14 residues. V trimming: 1 base; J trimming: 8 bases; junction bases outside the gene matches: 0. The CDR3: CASSLGLAGDIQYF. CDR3 nucleotide sequence: TGTGCCAGCAGCTTAGGACTAGCGGGGGACATTCAGTACTTC. The whole variable domain, filled in from reference TRBV7-9 and TRBJ2-4, reads DTGVSQNPRHKITKRGQNVTFRCDPISEHNRLYWYRQTLGQGPEFLTYFQNEAQLEKSRLLSDRFSAERPKGSFSTLEIQRTEQGDSAMYLCASSLGLAGDIQYFGAGTRLSVL.

The chain carries TRBV28 and TRBJ2-7; 8 bases fit TRBD1. Trimming cost V 0 bases and J 4 bases; bases outside gene matches: 11. This CDR3 spans 17 amino acids. Germline CDR1 reads MDHEN; CDR2 reads SYDVKM. CDR3 protein: CASSLWKQDRDLYEQYF. DNA for the CDR3: TGTGCCAGCAGTTTATGGAAACAGGACAGGGACTTATACGAGCAGTACTTC.

This chain connects TRBV11-3 to TRBJ2-3; D tentatively fits TRBD1 or TRBD2 (5 bases each). This CDR3 has 17 amino acids. Trimming shortened V by 3 bases and J by 1 base, and 17 bases separated the two germline ends. Germline CDR1 reads SGHNT; CDR2 reads YENEEA. The CDR3 sequence is CASSFDGARPGTDTQYF. The CDR3 DNA reads as TGTGCCAGCAGCTTCGACGGGGCCCGCCCTGGCACAGATACGCAGTATTTT.

The chain carries TRBV5-5 and TRBJ1-1; D gene uncertain. This CDR3 contains 12 residues. The V end was cut by 1 base, the J end by 5 bases, with 6 bases between. Looked up from germline, CDR1 is SGHKS and CDR2 is YYEKEE (reference sequence). In nucleotides, the CDR3 is TGTGCCAGCAGCTTGTTCGGGACTGAAGCTTTCTTT. Translation gives CASSLFGTEAFF.

As regards this clone: This sample includes further DNA sequences coding for the same CDR3. The rearrangement links TRBV6-5 to TRBJ2-7; the D is unclear. The CDR3 sequence is 11 residues long. Germline CDR1 is MNHEY and CDR2 is SVGAGI. V was cut by 2 bases and J by 7 bases, with 6 bases left in between. The CDR3 sequence: CASSYLGEQYF. The DNA of the CDR3 is TGTGCCAGCAGTTACCTCGGGGAGCAGTACTTC.

CDR3 region: CATSRDLLAAGVTETQYF. The CDR3 DNA sequence: TGTGCCACCAGCAGAGACCTCCTTGCGGCGGGAGTTACAGAGACCCAGTACTTC. J is TRBJ2-5 and V is TRBV15; 7 positions match TRBD2. The CDR3 consists of 18 residues. Germline CDR1 reads LNHNV; CDR2 reads YYDKDF (reference sequence). The V segment lost 0 bases and the J segment 4 bases; nucleotides outside the gene matches: 14.

The chain carries TRBV6-5 and TRBJ2-3; no definite D call. The ends were cut back, 6 bases at V and 8 bases at J, with 12 bases in the middle. The CDR3 sequence is 12 residues long. Looked up from germline, CDR1 is MNHEY and CDR2 is SVGAGI. CDR3 in DNA: TGTGCCAGCAGCCGCCTGGCTGGTACGCAGTATTTT. The encoded protein is CASSRLAGTQYF.

V gene TRBV5-4 combines with J gene TRBJ2-3, with TRBD2 identical over 14 bases. Germline V gene data show CDR1 as SGHNT and CDR2 as YYREEE (reference sequence). The ends lost 4 bases at V and 0 bases at J; junction bases unmatched: 7. The length of the CDR3 is 18 residues. The CDR3 DNA follows: TGTGCCAGCAGCAAGGGACTAGCGGGAGCTTGGAGCACAGATACGCAGTATTTT. Its translation is CASSKGLAGAWSTDTQYF.

The chain employs TRBV6-5 and TRBJ2-7, with TRBD2 as a possible D gene (5 bases). The V and J ends lost 6 bases and 7 bases respectively, with 19 bases between them. This CDR3 contains 14 residues. Germline CDR1 reads MNHEY; CDR2 reads SVGAGI. This CDR3 is CASRPPGRAREQYF. The CDR3 DNA reads TGTGCCAGCAGGCCTCCGGGGAGAGCGAGGGAGCAGTACTTC.

As DNA, the CDR3 is TGTGCCAGCAGCCAAGTACAGGGGCAGACCGGGGAGCTGTTTTTT. This translates into CASSQVQGQTGELFF. The chain is built from TRBV14 and TRBJ2-2; 7 bases map to TRBD1. The CDR3 runs to 15 residues. V shed 1 base and J 5 bases; nucleotides not matched to a gene: 4. The V gene's germline CDR1 is SGHDN and CDR2 FVKESK.

This chain joins TRBV29-1 and TRBJ2-7, with 16 positions matching TRBD2. This CDR3 contains 16 residues. Germline V lookup: CDR1 SQVTM, CDR2 ANQGSEA. Trimming took 6 bases from V and 6 from J; bases not matched to a gene: 11. This CDR3 is CSVATLGTSGRGEQYF. The CDR3 DNA sequence: TGCAGCGTCGCCACTCTTGGGACTAGCGGGAGGGGCGAGCAGTACTTC.

J is TRBJ2-4 and V is TRBV18; tentatively, D is TRBD1 (6 bases). The CDR3 is made up of 16 amino acids. Deletions cut 3 bases from V and 2 bases from J, with 14 bases between. Germline loops: CDR1 KGHSH, CDR2 LQKENI. The CDR3 DNA sequence: TGTGCCAGCTCACCCCTAGGGGGTATCTCCAAAAACATTCAGTACTTC. Protein product: CASSPLGGISKNIQYF.

This chain joins TRBV30 and TRBJ2-3; a possible D gene is TRBD2 (6 bases). The CDR3 length is 11 residues. V was pared by 4 bases and J by 9 bases, with 11 bases between. The germline V gene encodes CDR1 GTSNPN and CDR2 SVGIG (reference sequence). The chain's CDR3 is CAWTGGGTQYF. CDR3 coding DNA: TGTGCCTGGACTGGGGGAGGAACGCAGTATTTT.

Concerning this clone itself: The same CDR3 can be traced to other DNA sequences in this sample. The genes are TRBV5-1 and TRBJ1-2; D call uncertain. The CDR3 covers 12 residues. V was trimmed by 1 base and J by 6 bases, leaving 7 bases between them. The germline V gene has CDR1 SGHRS and CDR2 YFSETQ. CDR3 in DNA: TGCGCCAGCAGCTTGATGGGTGATGGCTACACCTTC. Protein sequence: CASSLMGDGYTF.

The rearrangement joins TRBV4-1 to TRBJ2-5; the D is unclear. This CDR3 comprises 14 residues. Trimming pared 0 bases from V and 7 bases from J, leaving 12 bases between. The germline V gene has CDR1 MGHRA and CDR2 YSYEKL. The CDR3 reads CASSQDPVLGTQYF. In DNA, the CDR3 is TGCGCCAGCAGCCAAGATCCCGTCCTTGGGACCCAGTACTTC.

The chain couples TRBV7-9 to TRBJ1-5; 7 bases match TRBD1. The CDR3 consists of 14 residues. The V and J ends lost 5 bases and 2 bases, in that order; junction bases with no gene match: 3. Germline V gives CDR1 SEHNR, CDR2 FQNEAQ (reference sequence). This CDR3 reads CASSQDRGNQPQHF. The CDR3 nucleotides are TGTGCCAGCAGCCAAGACAGGGGCAATCAGCCCCAGCATTTT.

The chain links TRBV7-9 to TRBJ2-1; 9 bases fit TRBD1. Looked up from germline, CDR1 is SEHNR and CDR2 is FQNEAQ (reference sequence). The junction had 2 bases not matched to a gene; V was cut back by 7 bases and J by 7 bases. CDR3 length: 12 amino acids. CDR3 protein: CASTDRGNEQFF. The CDR3 region has the DNA TGTGCCAGCACCGACAGGGGGAATGAGCAGTTCTTC.

This clone was seen once. CDR3 amino acids: CASSPPRTVSMYGYTF. In DNA form, the CDR3 reads TGTGCCAGCTCACCACCGAGGACAGTTTCCATGTATGGCTACACCTTC. V usage is TRBV18 and J usage is TRBJ1-2; perhaps TRBD1 as D (6 bases). CDR1 is KGHSH and CDR2 is LQKENI in the germline V gene. V lost 0 bases, J lost 5 bases, and 16 bases lay in between. The CDR3 has 16 amino acids.

This CDR3 is CASSLMGQGANTEAFF. The CDR3 DNA reads TGTGCCAGCAGCTTGATGGGCCAGGGGGCGAACACTGAAGCTTTCTTT. The chain recombines TRBV7-8 with TRBJ1-1; TRBD1 matches at 8 bases. This CDR3 region has 16 residues. V shed 3 bases and J 1 base; nucleotides not matched to a gene: 7. The germline V gene has CDR1 SGHVS and CDR2 FQNEAQ.

The chain employs TRBV7-2 and TRBJ1-1, with D perhaps TRBD1 (6 bases). Germline V CDR1 and CDR2: SGHTA, FQGNSA. The V gene lost 2 bases and the J gene lost 1 base, with 11 bases spanning the gap. CDR3 size: 15 residues. The DNA of the CDR3 is TGTGCCAGCAGCTTAAGGACAGTGTGGAACACTGAAGCTTTCTTT. It translates to CASSLRTVWNTEAFF.

V is TRBV4-1 and J is TRBJ2-5; 10 bases line up with TRBD1. The germline V gene encodes CDR1 MGHRA and CDR2 YSYEKL. Germline trimming cut 3 bases from V and 4 bases from J; bases unmatched to any gene: 14. The CDR3 runs 18 residues. This chain's CDR3 is CASSHRLPGQGFGETQYF. Written as DNA, the CDR3 is TGCGCCAGCAGCCATCGCCTGCCGGGACAGGGGTTTGGAGAGACCCAGTACTTC.